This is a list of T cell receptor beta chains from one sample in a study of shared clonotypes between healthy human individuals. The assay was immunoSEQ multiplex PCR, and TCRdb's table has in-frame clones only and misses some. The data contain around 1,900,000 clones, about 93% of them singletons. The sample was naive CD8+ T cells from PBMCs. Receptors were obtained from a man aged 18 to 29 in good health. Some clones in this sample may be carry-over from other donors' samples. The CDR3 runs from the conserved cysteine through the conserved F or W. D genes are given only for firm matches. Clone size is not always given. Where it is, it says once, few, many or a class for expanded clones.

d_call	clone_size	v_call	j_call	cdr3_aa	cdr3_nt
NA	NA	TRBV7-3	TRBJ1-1	CASSLRGGTEAFF	TGTGCCAGCAGTCTTAGGGGCGGGACTGAAGCTTTCTTT
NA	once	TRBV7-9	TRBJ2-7	CASSDGLSSYEQYF	TGTGCCAGCAGCGACGGGCTCTCCTCCTACGAGCAGTACTTC
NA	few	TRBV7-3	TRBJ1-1	CASSLFGNTEAFF	TGTGCCAGCAGCTTATTCGGGAACACTGAAGCTTTCTTT
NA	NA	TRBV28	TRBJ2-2	CASSSGVLSGELFF	TGTGCCAGCAGTTCGGGAGTCTTATCCGGGGAGCTGTTTTTT
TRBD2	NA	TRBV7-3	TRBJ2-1	CASSLLAGVHNEQFF	TGTGCCAGCAGCTTACTAGCGGGAGTCCACAATGAGCAGTTCTTC
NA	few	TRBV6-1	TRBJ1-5	CASSEAGGRYQPQHF	TGTGCCAGCAGTGAAGCAGGAGGCAGGTATCAGCCCCAGCATTTT
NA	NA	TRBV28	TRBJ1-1	CASSSLDGGNTEAFF	TGTGCCAGCAGTAGCCTAGACGGGGGGAACACTGAAGCTTTCTTT
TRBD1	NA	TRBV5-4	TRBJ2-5	CASRNLGQGSSETQYF	TGTGCCAGCAGAAACTTGGGACAGGGTTCAAGTGAGACCCAGTACTTC
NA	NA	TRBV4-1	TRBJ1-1	CASSQVLGANTEAFF	TGCGCCAGCAGCCAAGTTTTGGGCGCGAACACTGAAGCTTTCTTT
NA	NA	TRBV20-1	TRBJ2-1	CSAQTYNEQFF	TGCAGTGCTCAGACTTACAATGAGCAGTTCTTC
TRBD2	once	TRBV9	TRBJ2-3	CASSPSGRTDTQYF	TGTGCCAGCAGCCCTAGCGGGCGCACAGATACGCAGTATTTT
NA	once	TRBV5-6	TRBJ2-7	CASSLPAGSGYEQYF	TGTGCCAGCAGCCTTCCGGCGGGGTCTGGGTACGAGCAGTACTTC
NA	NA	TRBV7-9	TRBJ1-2	CASSLGVPYGYTF	TGTGCCAGCAGTTTGGGCGTTCCGTATGGCTACACCTTC
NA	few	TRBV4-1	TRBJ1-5	CASSQGINQPQHF	TGCGCCAGCAGCCAAGGTATAAATCAGCCCCAGCATTTT
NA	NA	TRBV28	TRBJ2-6	CASSFPQDSGNSGANVLTF	TGTGCCAGCAGTTTCCCCCAGGACAGCGGAAACTCTGGGGCCAACGTCCTGACTTTC
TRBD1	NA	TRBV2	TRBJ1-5	CASRPVDRGNQPQHF	TGTGCCAGCAGGCCGGTGGACAGGGGAAATCAGCCCCAGCATTTT
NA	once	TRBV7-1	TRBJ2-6	CASSLRTRGQSRANVLTF	TGTGCCAGCAGCCTTCGAACTCGAGGACAAAGTCGGGCCAACGTCCTGACTTTC
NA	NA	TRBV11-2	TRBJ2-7	CASSFGPLYEQYF	TGTGCCAGCAGCTTCGGGCCCCTCTACGAGCAGTACTTC